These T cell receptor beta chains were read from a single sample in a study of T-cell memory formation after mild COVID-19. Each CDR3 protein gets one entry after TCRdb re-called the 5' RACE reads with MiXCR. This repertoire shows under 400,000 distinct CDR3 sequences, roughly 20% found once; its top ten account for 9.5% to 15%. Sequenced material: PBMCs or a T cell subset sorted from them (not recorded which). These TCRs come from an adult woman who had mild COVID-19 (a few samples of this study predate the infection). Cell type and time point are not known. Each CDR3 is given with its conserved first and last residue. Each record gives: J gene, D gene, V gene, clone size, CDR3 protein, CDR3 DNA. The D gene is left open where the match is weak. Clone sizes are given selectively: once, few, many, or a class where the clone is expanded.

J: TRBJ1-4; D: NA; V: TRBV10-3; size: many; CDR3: CAISVGRGGGTTNEKLFF; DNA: TGTGCCATCAGTGTCGGCAGGGGAGGAGGAACAACTAATGAAAAACTGTTTTTT
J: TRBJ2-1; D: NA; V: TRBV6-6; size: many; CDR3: CASSYEASSYNEQFF; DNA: TGTGCCAGCAGTTACGAGGCGAGCTCCTACAATGAGCAGTTCTTC
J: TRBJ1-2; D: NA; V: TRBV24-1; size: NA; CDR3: CATSDLRGGSYGYTF; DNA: TGTGCCACCAGTGATTTACGGGGGGGAAGCTATGGCTACACCTTC
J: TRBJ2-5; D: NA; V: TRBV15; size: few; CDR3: CATSRDTGLLETQYF; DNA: TGTGCCACCAGCAGAGATACGGGACTTTTGGAGACCCAGTACTTC
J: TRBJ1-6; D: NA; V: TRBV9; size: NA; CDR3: CASSVDPQGNSPLHF; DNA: TGTGCCAGCAGCGTAGACCCACAGGGCAATTCACCCCTCCACTTT
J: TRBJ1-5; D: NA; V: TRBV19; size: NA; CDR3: CASSPWDGNQPQHF; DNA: TGTGCCAGTAGTCCCTGGGACGGCAATCAGCCCCAGCATTTT
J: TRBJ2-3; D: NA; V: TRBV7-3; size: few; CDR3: CASSLRGDLKGHTQYF; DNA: TGTGCCAGCAGCTTAAGGGGGGACCTAAAAGGGCATACGCAGTATTTT
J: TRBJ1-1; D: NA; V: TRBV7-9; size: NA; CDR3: CASSPKREMTEAFF; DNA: TGTGCCAGCAGCCCCAAGCGAGAAATGACTGAAGCTTTCTTT
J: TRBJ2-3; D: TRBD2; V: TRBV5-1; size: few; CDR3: CASSLLASGRRDTQYF; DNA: TGCGCCAGCAGCTTGTTGGCTAGCGGGAGGAGGGATACGCAGTATTTT
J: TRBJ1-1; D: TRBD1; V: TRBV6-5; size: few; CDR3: CASSYPGTGYREAFF; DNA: TGTGCCAGCAGTTATCCCGGGACAGGCTACCGGGAAGCTTTCTTT
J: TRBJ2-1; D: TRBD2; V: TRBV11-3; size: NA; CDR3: CASSGGLAGGGEQFF; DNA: TGTGCCAGCAGCGGGGGATTAGCGGGAGGAGGTGAGCAGTTCTTC
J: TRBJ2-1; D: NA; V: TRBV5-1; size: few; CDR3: CASSLVGADEQFF; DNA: TGCGCCAGCAGCTTGGTTGGGGCTGATGAGCAGTTCTTC
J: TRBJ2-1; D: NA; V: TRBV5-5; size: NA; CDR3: CASSSVSYNEQFF; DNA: TGTGCCAGCAGCTCGGTTTCTTACAATGAGCAGTTCTTC